This T cell receptor (beta chain) was obtained from a study of CD8+ T cells in alopecia areata. On the study more broadly: Those patients who were treated received oral tofacitinib, which was given at 5 to 10 mg twice daily for moderate-to-severe alopecia areata. Broader study findings: In scalp samples, resident alphabeta T cells of normal skin are also sequenced.

Extraction of RNA preceded its reverse transcription into cDNA, which served as the sequencing template. Assay used: immunoSEQ multiplex PCR; TCRdb lists only in-frame clones, some missing. The repertoire holds over 90,000 clones, under 90% seen once, with 11% in the top ten. The CDR3 sequence is 16 residues long. V lost 0 bases and J 4 bases, leaving 12 bases between the germline ends. Germline-derived CDR1 and CDR2 are MGHRA and YSYEKL. Worth noting for this clone: Its antigen is not identified.

Sample treatment: oral pan-JAK inhibitor, 5-10 mg twice daily. The clonotype originates from a human donor with alopecia areata. The source material was CD8+ T cells sorted from blood, sampled between weeks 30 and 35, from a patient treated with tofacitinib. The rearrangement uses TRBV4-1 and TRBJ2-2; D unresolved. DNA for the CDR3: TGCGCCAGCAGCCAAGATCGGGCAGGTCGCACCGGGGAGCTGTTTTTT. This sequence encodes CASSQDRAGRTGELFF.